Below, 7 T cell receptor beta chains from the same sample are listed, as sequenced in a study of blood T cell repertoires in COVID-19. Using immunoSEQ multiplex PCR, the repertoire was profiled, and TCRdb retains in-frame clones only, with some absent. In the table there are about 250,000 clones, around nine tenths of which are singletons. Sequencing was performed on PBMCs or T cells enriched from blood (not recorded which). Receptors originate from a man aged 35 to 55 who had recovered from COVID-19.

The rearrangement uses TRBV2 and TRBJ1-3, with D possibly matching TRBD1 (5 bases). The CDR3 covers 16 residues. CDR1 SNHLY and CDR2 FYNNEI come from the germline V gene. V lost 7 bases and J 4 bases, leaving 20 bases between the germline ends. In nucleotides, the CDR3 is TGTGCCAGCACCGGGAGGCAGCCGAGGGGCGGAAACACCATATATTTT. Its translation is CASTGRQPRGGNTIYF.

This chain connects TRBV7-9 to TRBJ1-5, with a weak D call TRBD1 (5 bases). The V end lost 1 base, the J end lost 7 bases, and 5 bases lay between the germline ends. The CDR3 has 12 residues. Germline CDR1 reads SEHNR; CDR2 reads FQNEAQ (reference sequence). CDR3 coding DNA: TGTGCCAGCAGCTTAGAGGGGCAGCCCCAGCATTTT. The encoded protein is CASSLEGQPQHF.

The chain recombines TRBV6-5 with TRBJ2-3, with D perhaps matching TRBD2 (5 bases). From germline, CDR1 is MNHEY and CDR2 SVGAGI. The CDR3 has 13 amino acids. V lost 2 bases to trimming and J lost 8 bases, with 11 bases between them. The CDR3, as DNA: TGTGCCAGCAGTTACCCGGTGGCGGGTACGCAGTATTTT. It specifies CASSYPVAGTQYF.

The DNA of the CDR3 is TGTGCCAGCAGTTTAGCCGGGACAGGGGACATAGCCAAAAACATTCAGTACTTC. It translates to CASSLAGTGDIAKNIQYF. The V call is TRBV28, the J call TRBJ2-4, with 10 bases that match TRBD1. This CDR3 is 18 amino acids long. J gave up 0 bases and V 2 bases, and 7 bases lay outside the gene matches. The germline CDR1 and CDR2 sequences are MDHEN and SYDVKM.

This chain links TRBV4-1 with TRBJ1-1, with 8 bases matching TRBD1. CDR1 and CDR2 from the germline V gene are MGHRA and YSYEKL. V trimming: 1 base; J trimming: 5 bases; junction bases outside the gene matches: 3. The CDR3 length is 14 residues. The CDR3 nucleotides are TGCGCCAGCAGCCAAGGGACAGGGTTGACTGAAGCTTTCTTT. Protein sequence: CASSQGTGLTEAFF.

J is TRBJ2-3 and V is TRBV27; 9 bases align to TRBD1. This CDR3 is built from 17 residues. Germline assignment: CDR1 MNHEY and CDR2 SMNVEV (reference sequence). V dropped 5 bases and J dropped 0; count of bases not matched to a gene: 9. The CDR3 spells CASSKDRGRTSTDTQYF. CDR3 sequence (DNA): TGTGCCAGCAGTAAGGACAGGGGACGTACTAGCACAGATACGCAGTATTTT.

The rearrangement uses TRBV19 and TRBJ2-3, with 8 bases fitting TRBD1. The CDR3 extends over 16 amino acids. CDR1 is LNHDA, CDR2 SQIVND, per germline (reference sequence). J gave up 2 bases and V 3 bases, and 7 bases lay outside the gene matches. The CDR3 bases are TGTGCCAGTAGTATCGATGGACAGGGTGTCACAGATACGCAGTATTTT. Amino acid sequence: CASSIDGQGVTDTQYF.